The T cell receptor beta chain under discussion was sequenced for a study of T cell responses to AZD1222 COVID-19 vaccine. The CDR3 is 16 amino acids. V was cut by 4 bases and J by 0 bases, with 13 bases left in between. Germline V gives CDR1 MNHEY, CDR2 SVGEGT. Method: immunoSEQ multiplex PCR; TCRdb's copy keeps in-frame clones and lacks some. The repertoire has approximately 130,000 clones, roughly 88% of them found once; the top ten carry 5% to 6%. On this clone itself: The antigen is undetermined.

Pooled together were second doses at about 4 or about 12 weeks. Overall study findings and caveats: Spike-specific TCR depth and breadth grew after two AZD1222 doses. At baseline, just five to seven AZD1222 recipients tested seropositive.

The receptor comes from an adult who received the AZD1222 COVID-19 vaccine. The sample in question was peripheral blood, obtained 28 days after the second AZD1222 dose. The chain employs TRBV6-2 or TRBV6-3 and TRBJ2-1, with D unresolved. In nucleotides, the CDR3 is TGTGCCAGCAGTTTCACCCCACCGAGCTCCTACAATGAGCAGTTCTTC. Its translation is CASSFTPPSSYNEQFF.